These 16 T cell receptor beta chains were all obtained from the same sample, sequenced in a study of T cell changes during pregnancy in multiple sclerosis. Sequencing used immunoSEQ multiplex PCR; TCRdb keeps in-frame clones, though not all of them. The sample includes 50,000 to 60,000 clones, around 89% seen only once; the top ten take approximately 1.7%. The sequencing here drew on peripheral blood, taken after pregnancy. The receptors derive from a female donor with multiple sclerosis, enrolled in a pregnancy study.

The chain combines TRBV7-2 with TRBJ1-1; 7 bases line up with TRBD1. Germline CDR1 reads SGHTA; CDR2 reads FQGNSA. Germline trimming cut 5 bases from V and 11 bases from J; bases unmatched to any gene: 17. CDR3 length: 15 amino acids. The CDR3 region has the DNA TGTGCCAGCAGCCTCGGGACAGCGATCCACGTGGGGGCTTTCTTT. Translating it yields CASSLGTAIHVGAFF.

The V gene is TRBV7-9, the J gene TRBJ1-1; 8 bases are shared with TRBD1. V shed 6 bases, J shed 5 bases, and the junction held 11 bases outside the gene matches. The CDR3 is made up of 15 amino acids. Germline CDR1 SEHNR, CDR2 FQNEAQ (reference sequence). CDR3 residues: CASRPNTGGETEAFF. In DNA form, the CDR3 reads TGTGCCAGCAGACCCAACACAGGGGGGGAGACTGAAGCTTTCTTT.

This clone was seen only a few times. The chain uses TRBV10-3 and TRBJ1-6, with unresolved D. V was pared by 6 bases and J by 10 bases, with 10 bases between. The CDR3 is 12 residues long. CDR1 ENHRY and CDR2 SYGVKD come from the germline V gene. The CDR3 DNA sequence: TGTGCCATCAGCGGGGTAGAATCACCCCTCCACTTT. Translation: CAISGVESPLHF.

The gene calls are TRBV6-1 and TRBJ1-1; 8 bases agree with TRBD1. V lost 5 bases and J lost 3; bases outside the gene matches: 5. CDR3 size: 14 residues. CDR1 and CDR2 (germline): MNHNS, SASEGT. CDR3: CASSTDRGYTEAFF. In DNA, the CDR3 is TGTGCCAGCAGTACCGACAGGGGTTACACTGAAGCTTTCTTT.

This chain uses TRBV29-1 with TRBJ1-2; the D gene is possibly TRBD1 (6 bases). The V end lost 6 bases, the J end lost 6 bases, and 11 bases lay between the germline ends. There are 11 residues in the CDR3. CDR1 is SQVTM, CDR2 ANQGSEA, per germline. The CDR3 loop reads CSVGALDGYTF. The CDR3 DNA sequence: TGCAGCGTGGGGGCCTTGGATGGCTACACCTTC.

The rearrangement uses TRBV5-6 and TRBJ2-5, with TRBD1 matching over 8 bases. Germline-derived CDR1 and CDR2 are SGHDT and YYEEEE. CDR3 length: 14 residues. The junction had 7 bases not matched to a gene; V was cut back by 2 bases and J by 7 bases. The CDR3 spells CASSFQGATGTQYF. The CDR3 DNA is TGTGCCAGCAGCTTTCAGGGGGCGACGGGGACCCAGTACTTC.

The chain joins TRBV15 to TRBJ2-3, with D perhaps TRBD2 (6 bases). Germline V gives CDR1 LNHNV, CDR2 YYDKDF (reference sequence). This CDR3 contains 13 residues. V was cut by 1 base and J by 13 bases, with 15 bases left in between. DNA for the CDR3: TGTGCCACCAGCAGAGCAGCGGCGGGGCCAGAGTATTTT. This codes for CATSRAAAGPEYF.

This clone came up a few times. The CDR3, as DNA: TGCGCCAGCAGCCAAGCGTACGGCCAGGGAAGAGGAAACACTGAAGCTTTCTTT. It specifies CASSQAYGQGRGNTEAFF. The V and J genes are TRBV4-1 and TRBJ1-1; D may be TRBD1 (5 bases). There are 18 residues in the CDR3. The germline gives CDR1 MGHRA, CDR2 YSYEKL. V lost 1 base, J lost 2 bases, and 20 bases lay in between.

The CDR3 protein is CASSLSTGSTDTQYF. DNA for the CDR3: TGCGCCAGCAGCTTGTCGACAGGGAGCACAGATACGCAGTATTTT. V is TRBV5-1 and J is TRBJ2-3, with 7 bases that match TRBD1. The CDR3 sequence is 15 residues long. Germline V CDR1 and CDR2: SGHRS, YFSETQ. The V and J ends lost 1 base and 0 bases, in that order; junction bases with no gene match: 2.

Regarding this clone: The junction and the germline gene differ at one end; a read error may be behind it. V gene TRBV15 combines with J gene TRBJ1-4; weak D call: TRBD1 (6 bases). This CDR3 is 13 amino acids long. Germline loops: CDR1 LNHNV, CDR2 YYDKDF (reference sequence). Written as DNA, the CDR3 is TGTGCCACCGGCAGGGGCCCTAATGAAAAACTGTTTTTT. As protein: CATGRGPNEKLFF.

The chain uses TRBV25-1 and TRBJ1-4; possible D gene TRBD1, 5 bases. This CDR3 is built from 13 residues. Trimming stripped 8 bases from V and 2 bases from J, with 9 bases between. CDR1 and CDR2 (germline): MGHDK, SYGVNS. The CDR3 region is CASGGITNEKLFF. DNA for the CDR3: TGTGCCAGCGGGGGGATCACTAATGAAAAACTGTTTTTT.

The chain has TRBV4-1 and TRBJ1-2; TRBD1 matches 8 bases. Germline V gene sequence: CDR1 MGHRA, CDR2 YSYEKL. Trimming took 0 bases from V and 8 from J; bases not matched to a gene: 8. The CDR3 runs 15 residues. The chain's CDR3 is CASSQEWGQEKGYTF. DNA for the CDR3: TGCGCCAGCAGCCAAGAGTGGGGACAGGAAAAGGGCTACACCTTC.

CDR3 region: CASSAPSTDTQYF. The CDR3 nucleotides are TGTGCCAGCAGCGCCCCTAGCACAGATACGCAGTATTTT. The genes are TRBV9 and TRBJ2-3; D unclear. The germline gives CDR1 SGDLS, CDR2 YYNGEE. The CDR3 is 13 amino acids. The ends were cut back, 3 bases at V and 0 bases at J, with 5 bases in the middle.

V and J are TRBV6-5 and TRBJ1-2; perhaps TRBD1 as D (5 bases). The CDR3 is made up of 14 amino acids. Per the germline V gene, CDR1 is MNHEY and CDR2 is SVGAGI. V lost 4 bases to trimming and J lost 0 bases, with 9 bases between them. The chain's CDR3 is CASSSDIANYGYTF. For the CDR3, the DNA is TGTGCCAGCAGTTCGGACATTGCTAACTATGGCTACACCTTC.

The rearrangement links TRBV27 to TRBJ1-1; a weak D match, TRBD1 (5 bases). V dropped 5 bases and J dropped 5 bases, with 15 bases sitting between them. The CDR3 sequence is 14 residues long. Germline values: CDR1 MNHEY, CDR2 SMNVEV (reference sequence). Here the CDR3 reads CASSLFQGKTEAFF. The DNA for the CDR3 is TGTGCCAGCAGTCTCTTCCAGGGTAAGACTGAAGCTTTCTTT.

V usage is TRBV29-1 and J usage is TRBJ2-1, with TRBD2 as a possible D gene (6 bases). From germline, CDR1 is SQVTM and CDR2 ANQGSEA. This CDR3 comprises 12 residues. The ends were cut back, 4 bases at V and 8 bases at J, with 12 bases in the middle. CDR3 DNA sequence: TGCAGCGTTGTAGGCTGGGAGGATGAGCAGTTCTTC. As protein: CSVVGWEDEQFF.